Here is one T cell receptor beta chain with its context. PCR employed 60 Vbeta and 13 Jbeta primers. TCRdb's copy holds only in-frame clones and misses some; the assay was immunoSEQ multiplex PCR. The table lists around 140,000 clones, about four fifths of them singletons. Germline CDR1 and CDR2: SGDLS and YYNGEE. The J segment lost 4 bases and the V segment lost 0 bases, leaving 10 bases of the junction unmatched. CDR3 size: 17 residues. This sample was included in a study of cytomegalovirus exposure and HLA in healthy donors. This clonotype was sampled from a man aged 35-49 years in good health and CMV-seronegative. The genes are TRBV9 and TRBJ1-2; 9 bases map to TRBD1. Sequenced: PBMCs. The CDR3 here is CASSVDRGTGPIYGYTF. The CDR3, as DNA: TGTGCCAGCAGCGTAGACAGGGGGACAGGGCCTATCTATGGCTACACCTTC.